This TCR beta chain is drawn from a study of T cell repertoires in cytomegalovirus infection. TCRdb called the reads again in MiXCR, with one record for every CDR3 protein. This sample yields over 450,000 distinct CDR3 sequences, of which about 11% are seen a single time; approximately 10% belongs to the top ten. This clonotype was counted at least ten times. Its cognate antigen is unknown. General observations from the study: Identification of carriers of CMV plus the relevant HLA was performed using cumulative public TCR beta family frequency.

Sequencing was carried out using PBMCs. This sequence originates from a human donor in good health (CMV status not recorded). Some clones in this sample may be carry-over from other donors' samples.

CDR3 in DNA: TGTGCCACCACCCCGGGGCACTTGAACACTGAAGCTTTCTTT. Amino acid sequence: CATTPGHLNTEAFF. The chain is built from TRBV19 and TRBJ1-1; D might be TRBD1 (5 bases). Germline V CDR1 and CDR2: LNHDA, SQIVND (reference sequence). The CDR3 totals 14 residues. V shed 10 bases and J shed 0 bases, with 15 bases lying between them.